The clone carrying this TCR beta chain was observed a single time. These data belong to a study of cytomegalovirus exposure and HLA in healthy donors. PCR used 60 Vbeta primers and 13 Jbeta primers. Sequenced by immunoSEQ multiplex PCR; TCRdb stores in-frame clones only, minus some. The sample includes roughly 180,000 clones, less than 90% of them seen just once. Among the donors, all were healthy bone marrow donors. The specimen sequenced was PBMCs. This sequence originates from a girl aged 5 to 17 in good health and CMV-seropositive.

CDR3 nucleotides: TGTGCCAGCAGTGACGTTACCATATATTTT. Translation: CASSDVTIYF. The rearrangement links TRBV25-1 to TRBJ1-3; D gene unclear. V was shortened by 3 bases and J by 10 bases, with 4 bases between the two germline ends. CDR1 and CDR2 (germline): MGHDK, SYGVNS. This CDR3 region has 10 residues.